This T cell receptor beta chain was found in a study of vaccination and CD4 T cells after COVID-19. Study-level results: Early timepoints after natural infection were not analyzed in these convalescent patients.

To note about this clonotype: Its matching antigen is unknown. This clone may be a read error of a much larger clone one base away.

In TCRdb, the PCR reads were re-called with MiXCR into one record per CDR3 protein. This sample has 21,000 or so distinct CDR3 sequences; roughly three fifths occur once, and the top ten carry around 1.1%. This CDR3 region has 16 residues. Per the germline V gene, CDR1 is SGHTA and CDR2 is FQGNSA. The TCR originated in a human donor who had recovered from COVID-19. V and J are TRBV7-2 and TRBJ1-6; a possible D gene is TRBD1 (5 bases). The sample here was CD4+ T cells from blood, taken before SARS-CoV-2 vaccination. The CDR3 spells CASSSPVLGGNSSLHF. The CDR3 region has the DNA TGTGCCAGCAGCTCTCCAGTCTTGGGGGGGAATTCATCCCTCCACTTT.